This section outlines one T cell receptor beta chain sequence together with its context. Germline V CDR1 and CDR2: SNHLY, FYNNEI. CDR3 length: 12 residues. The junction had 7 bases not matched to a gene; V was cut back by 6 bases and J by 13 bases. The data stem from a study of blood T cell repertoires in COVID-19. Method: immunoSEQ multiplex PCR; TCRdb's copy keeps in-frame clones and lacks some. The repertoire includes hundreds of thousands of clones, approximately 84% of them detected once, and 6% to 9.5% sits in the top ten. This clonotype originated in a woman older than 75 with acute or convalescent COVID-19. V gene TRBV2 combines with J gene TRBJ1-4; TRBD1 matches 8 bases. The sample consisted of peripheral blood. For the CDR3, the DNA is TGTGCCAGCAGCGCAACGGACAGGGCACTGTTTTTT. Protein: CASSATDRALFF.